The 30 T cell receptor beta chains given below trace back to one sample, sequenced in a study of blood T cell repertoires in COVID-19. Profiled with immunoSEQ multiplex PCR; TCRdb holds only in-frame clones, not every one. The table has about 160,000 clones, over 75% seen once. Specimen: peripheral blood. The receptors shown here come from a man older than 75 with COVID-19, enrolled during active disease.

About this clone: This CDR3 is also generated by other DNA sequences in the sample. The chain combines TRBV5-4 with TRBJ2-2; 8 bases line up with TRBD1. Germline V CDR1 and CDR2: SGHNT, YYREEE (reference sequence). The CDR3 is 15 residues long. V shed 5 bases, J shed 0 bases, and the junction held 3 bases outside the gene matches. The CDR3 is CASSPDRANTGELFF. As DNA, the CDR3 is TGTGCCAGCAGTCCGGACAGGGCGAACACCGGGGAGCTGTTTTTT.

Points on this clone: An end of the junction differs from the germline gene, which may be a read error. The chain couples TRBV7-9 to TRBJ2-7, with 9 bases that match TRBD2. CDR1 SEHNR and CDR2 FQNEAQ come from the germline V gene (reference sequence). This CDR3 contains 15 residues. The DNA for the CDR3 is TGTGCCAGCACCAACAGGCGGGGGGGCTCCCACGAGCAGTACTTC. This gives the protein CASTNRRGGSHEQYF.

The chain combines TRBV20-1 with TRBJ2-7; no clear D. CDR3 length: 11 residues. V was pared by 6 bases and J by 4 bases, with 10 bases between. Germline V lookup: CDR1 DFQATT, CDR2 SNEGSKA (reference sequence). The CDR3 protein is CSATDRYEQYF. CDR3 nucleotide sequence: TGCAGTGCCACCGATAGATACGAGCAGTACTTC.

The CDR3 sequence is CASSWEGRIEAFF. The CDR3 nucleotides read TGTGCCAGCAGCTGGGAGGGACGGATCGAAGCTTTCTTT. The rearrangement links TRBV5-4 to TRBJ1-1; D is possibly TRBD1 (5 bases). Germline values: CDR1 SGHNT, CDR2 YYREEE (reference sequence). The CDR3 totals 13 residues. Trimming removed 3 bases at V and 8 bases at J, with 14 bases between.

The chain is built from TRBV14 and TRBJ2-3; 10 nucleotides match TRBD1. Germline loops: CDR1 SGHDN, CDR2 FVKESK. After removal of 4 bases from V and 0 bases from J, the junction contained 7 bases not matched to a gene. The CDR3 loop spans 17 amino acids. The CDR3 bases are TGTGCCAGCAGCCGAAAGTGGGACAGGGGAAGCACAGATACGCAGTATTTT. Translated: CASSRKWDRGSTDTQYF. The full variable domain, rest sourced from reference TRBV14 and TRBJ2-3, is EAGVTQFPSHSVIEKGQTVTLRCDPISGHDNLYWYRRVMGKEIKFLLHFVKESKQDESGMPNNRFLAERTGGTYSTLKVQPAELEDSGVYFCASSRKWDRGSTDTQYFGPGTRLTVL.

The V and J genes are TRBV5-4 and TRBJ1-6, with D hard to call. V was pared by 0 bases and J by 4 bases, with 8 bases between. Germline-derived CDR1 and CDR2 are SGHNT and YYREEE (reference sequence). CDR3 length equals 15 residues. The chain's CDR3 is CASSLEGRYNSPLHF. CDR3 bases: TGTGCCAGCAGCTTGGAAGGGAGATATAATTCACCCCTCCACTTT.

V gene TRBV29-1 combines with J gene TRBJ2-4, with D possibly being TRBD2 (7 bases). Germline V gives CDR1 SQVTM, CDR2 ANQGSEA. The CDR3 spans 12 residues. V lost 3 bases and J lost 7, with 10 bases in between. The CDR3 loop reads CSVEEGGNIQYF. Written as DNA, the CDR3 is TGCAGCGTTGAGGAGGGGGGGAACATTCAGTACTTC.

This clone was observed many times. The chain has TRBV9 and TRBJ1-1, with a weak D call TRBD1 (5 bases). Trimming left V 3 bases short and J 1 base short, with 13 bases between. The CDR3 is made up of 15 amino acids. The germline V gene encodes CDR1 SGDLS and CDR2 YYNGEE. CDR3: CASSELGTGNTEAFF. CDR3 bases: TGTGCCAGCAGCGAACTGGGCACAGGGAACACTGAAGCTTTCTTT.

This clone was detected only once. The chain recombines TRBV10-1 with TRBJ2-5; maybe TRBD2 (6 bases). V was shortened by 0 bases and J by 1 base, with 12 bases between the two germline ends. The CDR3 sequence is 16 residues long. In germline, CDR1 is WNHNN, CDR2 SYGVQD (reference sequence). DNA for the CDR3: TGCGCCAGCAGTGAGTCCCGGGGGAGTTCCCAAGAGACCCAGTACTTC. It yields the protein CASSESRGSSQETQYF.

The V gene is TRBV7-6, the J gene TRBJ1-2; D remains unclear. Between the trimmed V and J ends, which lost 2 bases and 4 bases, there was a span of 14 bases. Germline CDR1 SGHVS, CDR2 FNYEAQ. This CDR3 contains 15 residues. The CDR3 region is CASSLSTGLGYGYTF. CDR3 in DNA: TGTGCCAGCAGCTTATCAACGGGGTTGGGCTATGGCTACACCTTC.

This clone was observed a single time. This chain connects TRBV2 to TRBJ1-2; 7 bases fit TRBD1. This CDR3 is built from 14 residues. The germline CDR1 and CDR2 sequences are SNHLY and FYNNEI. V shed 5 bases, J shed 7 bases, and the junction held 10 bases outside the gene matches. The CDR3 protein is CASSRTGEKSGYTF. CDR3 bases: TGTGCCAGCAGTAGAACAGGGGAAAAGTCTGGCTACACCTTC.

The chain combines TRBV11-2 with TRBJ2-7, with TRBD1 identical over 11 bases. CDR1 is SGHAT and CDR2 is FQNNGV in the germline V gene. The CDR3 covers 17 residues. Trimming took 2 bases from V and 4 from J; bases not matched to a gene: 10. CDR3 loop: CASSLRLGTGGKYEQYF. The CDR3 bases are TGTGCCAGCAGCTTACGCCTTGGGACAGGGGGAAAGTACGAGCAGTACTTC.

This clone appeared a single time. J is TRBJ2-1 and V is TRBV3-1 (or the pseudogene TRBV3-2); 9 bases match TRBD1. Germline CDR1 LGHDT, CDR2 YNNKEL (reference sequence). CDR3 size: 13 residues. V lost 4 bases and J lost 7; bases outside the gene matches: 2. The CDR3 here is CASSPGQGNEQFF. The CDR3 nucleotides are TGTGCCAGCAGCCCTGGACAGGGGAATGAGCAGTTCTTC.

The V and J genes are TRBV12-3 or TRBV12-4 and TRBJ1-2; D not resolved. Trimming took off 5 bases at V and 8 bases at J, with 12 bases between the two ends. This CDR3 is 12 amino acids long. Written as DNA, the CDR3 is TGTGCCAGCAGTGGCAACAGATGGGGCTACACCTTC. The encoded protein is CASSGNRWGYTF.

The rearrangement uses TRBV10-2 and TRBJ1-4; TRBD1 matches at 7 bases. The CDR3 contains 14 residues. CDR1 WSHSY and CDR2 SAAADI come from the germline V gene. V gave up 5 bases and J gave up 8 bases; unmatched junction bases: 8. In DNA, the CDR3 is TGCGCCAGCAGTACCGGGACAGATGGCGAAAAACTGTTTTTT. Its protein is CASSTGTDGEKLFF.

CDR3 amino acids: CASSRSGTDYEQYF. The CDR3 region has the DNA TGTGCCAGCAGCCGTTCCGGGACAGACTACGAGCAGTACTTC. This chain joins TRBV3-1 (or the pseudogene TRBV3-2) and TRBJ2-7; TRBD1 matches 7 bases. The CDR3 contains 14 residues. Trimming removed 4 bases from V and 3 bases from J; junction bases left unmatched: 6. Per germline, CDR1 LGHDT and CDR2 YNNKEL (reference sequence).

The chain joins TRBV7-2 to TRBJ1-2, with 10 bases matching TRBD1. The CDR3 length is 16 residues. Looked up from germline, CDR1 is SGHTA and CDR2 is FQGNSA. J was trimmed by 4 bases and V by 5 bases; bases with no gene match: 10. In nucleotides, the CDR3 is TGTGCCAGCAGCGTCGGGACAGGGGCAATTGGCTATGGCTACACCTTC. It translates to CASSVGTGAIGYGYTF.

The chain recombines TRBV5-4 with TRBJ2-2; 13 nucleotides line up with TRBD2. Germline assignment: CDR1 SGHNT and CDR2 YYREEE (reference sequence). Trimming took 2 bases from V and 0 from J; bases not matched to a gene: 1. The CDR3 loop spans 17 amino acids. The CDR3 bases are TGTGCCAGCAGCTTAGGGACTAGCGGGACGAACACCGGGGAGCTGTTTTTT. Translating it yields CASSLGTSGTNTGELFF. The full variable domain, in which reference TRBV5-4 and TRBJ2-2 provide the parts outside the CDR3, is ETGVTQSPTHLIKTRGQQVTLRCSSQSGHNTVSWYQQALGQGPQFIFQYYREEENGRGNFPPRFSGLQFPNYSSELNVNALELDDSALYLCASSLGTSGTNTGELFFGEGSRLTVL.

In DNA form, the CDR3 reads TGTGCCAGCAGCGTGGACAGGGCTTTCTACAATGAGCAGTTCTTC. Encoded protein: CASSVDRAFYNEQFF. This chain links TRBV5-4 with TRBJ2-1; 8 nucleotides align to TRBD1. Trimming at V came to 4 bases and at J to 3 bases, leaving 6 bases not matched to a gene. This CDR3 spans 15 amino acids. Germline V gene sequence: CDR1 SGHNT, CDR2 YYREEE (reference sequence). Full variable domain (outside the CDR3, taken from reference TRBV5-4 and TRBJ2-1): ETGVTQSPTHLIKTRGQQVTLRCSSQSGHNTVSWYQQALGQGPQFIFQYYREEENGRGNFPPRFSGLQFPNYSSELNVNALELDDSALYLCASSVDRAFYNEQFFGPGTRLTVL.

This clone appeared a single time. The chain is built from TRBV15 and TRBJ1-1; D unclear. V was clipped by 0 bases and J by 0 bases, with 11 bases between them. This CDR3 has 16 amino acids. Germline V gene sequence: CDR1 LNHNV, CDR2 YYDKDF (reference sequence). The CDR3 DNA reads TGTGCCACCAGCAGAGATCCGGCGGGGATGAACACTGAAGCTTTCTTT. Encoded protein: CATSRDPAGMNTEAFF.

This chain connects TRBV3-1 (or the pseudogene TRBV3-2) to TRBJ2-7; 9 nucleotides line up with TRBD1. The CDR3 is made up of 16 amino acids. V gave up 1 base and J gave up 5 bases; unmatched junction bases: 9. From germline, CDR1 is LGHDT and CDR2 YNNKEL (reference sequence). The DNA of the CDR3 is TGTGCCAGCAGCCAAGTTGGACAGGGGAGCCTTCACGAGCAGTACTTC. Encoded protein: CASSQVGQGSLHEQYF.

The chain carries TRBV27 and TRBJ1-4; 9 nucleotides agree with TRBD1. The CDR3 is made up of 16 amino acids. Germline V CDR1 and CDR2: MNHEY, SMNVEV (reference sequence). The junction had 9 bases not matched to a gene; V was cut back by 5 bases and J by 5 bases. In nucleotides, the CDR3 is TGTGCCAGCAGTCTCTCTTACAGGGGGCGAAATGAAAAACTGTTTTTT. As protein: CASSLSYRGRNEKLFF.

The J gene is TRBJ2-6, the V gene TRBV9, with 8 nucleotides matching TRBD2. V was clipped by 0 bases and J by 3 bases; unmatched bases: 2. Germline CDR1 is SGDLS and CDR2 is YYNGEE. The CDR3 extends over 16 amino acids. CDR3 bases: TGTGCCAGCAGCGTAGAAGCGGGGGTTGGGGCCAACGTCCTGACTTTC. Amino acid sequence: CASSVEAGVGANVLTF.

This chain connects TRBV19 to TRBJ1-4; 8 bases match TRBD1. Germline V CDR1 and CDR2: LNHDA, SQIVND (reference sequence). This CDR3 contains 15 residues. The ends lost 4 bases at V and 2 bases at J; junction bases unmatched: 3. The CDR3 DNA is TGTGCCAGTAGTAAAAGACAGGGGACTAATGAAAAACTGTTTTTT. Residues: CASSKRQGTNEKLFF.

V gene TRBV6-6 combines with J gene TRBJ1-6; D ambiguous. Germline V CDR1 and CDR2: MNHNY, SVGAGI (reference sequence). The CDR3 spans 10 residues. Trimming removed 8 bases at V and 9 bases at J, with 5 bases between. The CDR3 reads CASVLSPLHF. The DNA for the CDR3 is TGTGCCAGCGTACTTTCACCCCTCCACTTT.

In DNA form, the CDR3 reads TGTGCCAGTAGTCGAATGGCTAGCGGAGCCAGCACAGATACGCAGTATTTT. It codes for CASSRMASGASTDTQYF. The chain recombines TRBV19 with TRBJ2-3; TRBD2 matches 7 bases. CDR3 size: 17 residues. Per germline, CDR1 LNHDA and CDR2 SQIVND (reference sequence). The ends lost 5 bases at V and 0 bases at J; junction bases unmatched: 11.

V gene TRBV6-5 combines with J gene TRBJ2-7; TRBD1 might be the D (6 bases). Trimming cost V 7 bases and J 6 bases, with 13 bases left between them. This CDR3 comprises 12 residues. The germline CDR1 and CDR2 sequences are MNHEY and SVGAGI. In DNA form, the CDR3 reads TGTGCCAGCAACAGGGACATCGGCGAGCAGTACTTC. It encodes CASNRDIGEQYF.

The chain recombines TRBV18 with TRBJ1-5; D not certain. Germline CDR1 is KGHSH and CDR2 is LQKENI. Trimming shortened V by 6 bases and J by 2 bases, and 8 bases separated the two germline ends. The CDR3 covers 13 residues. The CDR3 region is CASSGGGNQPQHF. CDR3 nucleotides: TGTGCCAGCTCTGGAGGAGGCAATCAGCCCCAGCATTTT.

This clone was counted at least ten times. At the DNA level, this CDR3 is encoded by other sequences in the same sample as well. The chain recombines TRBV18 with TRBJ1-6; D perhaps matches TRBD1 (6 bases). The CDR3 contains 14 residues. CDR1 is KGHSH, CDR2 LQKENI, per germline. V was pared by 3 bases and J by 8 bases, with 11 bases between. Here the CDR3 DNA reads TGTGCCAGCTCACCGACAGGCGGCGATTCACCCCTCCACTTT. Protein sequence: CASSPTGGDSPLHF.

This clone came up once. V is TRBV5-4 and J is TRBJ2-2; TRBD2 matches at 12 bases. Germline V gives CDR1 SGHNT, CDR2 YYREEE (reference sequence). The CDR3 is 15 amino acids. V gave up 5 bases and J gave up 1 base; unmatched junction bases: 0. CDR3 bases: TGTGCCAGCAGACTAGCGGGGGGGAACACCGGGGAGCTGTTTTTT. It translates to CASRLAGGNTGELFF. Full variable domain (outside the CDR3, taken from reference TRBV5-4 and TRBJ2-2): ETGVTQSPTHLIKTRGQQVTLRCSSQSGHNTVSWYQQALGQGPQFIFQYYREEENGRGNFPPRFSGLQFPNYSSELNVNALELDDSALYLCASRLAGGNTGELFFGEGSRLTVL.